This T cell receptor (beta chain) is from a study of shared clonotypes between healthy human individuals (dated by TCRdb to the early 2020s). About the study as a whole: The cohort included a few men and a couple of women between 18 and 49 years of age. Per donor, three plates each were used for CD4 naive and CD4 memory, two for CD8 naive, and one for CD8 memory. Blood TCR repertoires of about 5 healthy adults were deeply sequenced to estimate repertoire size and the extent of clonotype sharing between individuals. Different laboratories and diverse techniques were used to prepare libraries and sequence TCR repertoires, to increase sequencing depth and limit assay-specific biases. Per donor, leukapheresis produced somewhere between about 0.85 and 9.5 billion PBMCs.

The germline V gene (reference sequence) supplies CDR1 MNHEY and CDR2 SMNVEV. The CDR3, from cysteine to phenylalanine, totals 13 residues. Of the read, only the CDR3 DNA is kept; its 39 bases are in frame from base 1. Trimming at the junction amounts to 5 bases on V and 4 bases on J, and the germline ends lie 9 bases apart. For this clone: It lacks a known antigen. Per-base qualities were not stored, and no clone one base away is much larger.

Using the deep immunoSEQ assay, multiplex PCR amplified TCR CDR3 regions from genomic DNA. Extracted genomic DNA from each cell subset was distributed evenly across all wells of several immunoSEQ 96-well plates, and each plate was treated as a replicate. For sorted subsets, about 210 ng of genomic DNA, equivalent to 30,000 or so T cell genomes, went into each replicate PCR. Purified libraries were quantified with a Qubit 3.0 fluorometer, sized on a Bioanalyzer 2100, and re-quantified with the KAPA Library Quantification kit. Every immunoSEQ 96-well plate was sequenced on a separate single-read 150-cycle Illumina NextSeq 550 flow cell. The authors' analysis ran thus. Because the immunoSEQ output held only junctional sequences and lacked quality scores, the filtering could not match the filtering applied to full-length reads. Sequences were annotated with PyIR, a Python wrapper for IgBLAST v1.9, using IMGT germline references to assign V/J genes and CDR3. Reads were removed for weak V/J assignments (E-value above 1e-6), missing CDR3, stop codons, out-of-frame junctions, or ambiguous translated residues. V3J clonotypes were defined by identical inferred V gene, J gene, and CDR3 amino acid sequence. Percentage overlap between repertoires was computed as shared unique clonotypes divided by the size of the smaller repertoire. Three approaches were used to assess repertoire richness: RTK rarefaction, the Chao1 estimator, and Recon v2.1 estimates of unobserved clonotypes. For all TCRbeta clonotypes obtained by the gDNA method from several donors, generation probabilities were computed with OLGA. The immuneACCESS repertoire file appears here via TCRdb, limited to in-frame rearrangements. These files lack a portion of the clones; in checked studies, under half of the deficit traces to unresolved V genes, and the cause of the others is not known. The DNA gave D and trimming, while V, J and clone size come from that table. Within this sample are about 600,000 clones, with more than 95% of them counted one time only. The ten largest make up around 0.058% of the sample.

What the authors observed across the whole study: Because the study included a small number of donors, the genetic and exposure-history diversity represented was limited. Based on pairwise subsampling, the degree of clonotype sharing among donors was expected to be affected by sequencing depth. Incomplete sequencing was indicated by rarefaction of sorted-subset datasets, despite the large sequencing depth. Roughly 5% of naive CD4, 3.5% of naive CD8, about 2.4% of memory CD4, and about 0.4% of memory CD8 clonotypes were shared across several donors. Only blood was sampled, and tissue TCR repertoires likely differ from those in blood. Higher generation probabilities were observed for clonotypes shared by all four sorted-subset donors than for non-shared clonotypes. Naive subsets generally had larger estimated clonotype richness than memory subsets did.

The donors were healthy, HIV-negative adults who had no recently reported acute infections or vaccinations. Only Caucasian adults living in Nashville, Tennessee, USA were represented among the donors. CD4+ T cells were enriched by magnetic negative selection; naive cells were then positively selected on CD45RA, and the negative fraction formed the memory subset. Blood was obtained by leukapheresis, after which PBMCs were separated by Ficoll-Histopaque density gradient centrifugation and cryopreserved in liquid nitrogen vapor phase. Purity and quantity of every magnetically sorted T cell population were checked by analytical flow cytometry. Genomic DNA was isolated from every sorted fraction and measured by UV absorbance on a Nanodrop 2000c.

This receptor was taken from a woman under 40 in good health. The material sequenced was naive CD4+ T cells sorted from blood. What this sample's cell subset or site label stands for: CD45RA+ positively selected. The rearranged chain carries TRBV27 and TRBJ1-5, with the D gene not confidently named. This receptor has the CDR3 CASSPMKNQPQHF. The nucleotide sequence is given as TGTGCCAGCAGTCCCATGAAAAATCAGCCCCAGCATTTT.